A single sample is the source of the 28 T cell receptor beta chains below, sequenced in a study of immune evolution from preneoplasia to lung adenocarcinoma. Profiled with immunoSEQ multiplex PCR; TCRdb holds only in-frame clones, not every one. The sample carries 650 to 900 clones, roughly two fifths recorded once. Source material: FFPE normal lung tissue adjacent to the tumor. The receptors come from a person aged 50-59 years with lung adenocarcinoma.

CDR3 sequence: CASSPNTYEQYF. The CDR3 DNA reads TGTGCCAGCAGCCCAAACACCTACGAGCAGTACTTC. The chain carries TRBV7-2 and TRBJ2-7; D remains ambiguous. The V end lost 5 bases, the J end lost 2 bases, and 7 bases lay between the germline ends. The germline gives CDR1 SGHTA, CDR2 FQGNSA. The CDR3 covers 12 residues.

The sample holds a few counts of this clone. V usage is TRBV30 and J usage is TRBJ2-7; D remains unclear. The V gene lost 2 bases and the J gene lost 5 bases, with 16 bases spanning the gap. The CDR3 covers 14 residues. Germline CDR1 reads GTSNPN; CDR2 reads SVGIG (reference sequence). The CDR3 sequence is CAWSNGLNFDEQYF. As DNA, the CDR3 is TGTGCCTGGAGTAACGGCCTTAATTTTGACGAGCAGTACTTC.

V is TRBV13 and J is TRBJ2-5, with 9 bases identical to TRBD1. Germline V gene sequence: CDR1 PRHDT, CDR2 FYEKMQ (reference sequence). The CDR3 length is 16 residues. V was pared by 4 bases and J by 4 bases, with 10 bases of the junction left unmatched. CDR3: CASSSSRQGGSETQYF. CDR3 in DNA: TGTGCCAGCAGCTCATCCCGACAGGGGGGTTCAGAGACCCAGTACTTC.

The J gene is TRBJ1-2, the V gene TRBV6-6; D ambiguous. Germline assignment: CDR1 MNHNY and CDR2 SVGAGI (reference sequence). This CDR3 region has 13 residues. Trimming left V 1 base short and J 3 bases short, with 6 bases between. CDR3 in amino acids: CASSYLKDYGYTF. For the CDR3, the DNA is TGTGCCAGCAGTTACTTGAAGGACTATGGCTACACCTTC.

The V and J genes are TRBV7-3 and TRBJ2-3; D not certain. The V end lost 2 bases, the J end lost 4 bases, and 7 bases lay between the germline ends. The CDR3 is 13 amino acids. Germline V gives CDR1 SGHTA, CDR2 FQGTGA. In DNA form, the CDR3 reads TGTGCCAGCAGCTTAGCTCTCGCAGATACGCAGTATTTT. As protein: CASSLALADTQYF.

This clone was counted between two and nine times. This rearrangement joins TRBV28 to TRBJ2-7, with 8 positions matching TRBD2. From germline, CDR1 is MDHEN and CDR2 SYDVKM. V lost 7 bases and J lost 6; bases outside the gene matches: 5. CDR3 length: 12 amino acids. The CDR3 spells CASTRGGSEQYF. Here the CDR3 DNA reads TGTGCCAGCACCCGGGGGGGTAGCGAGCAGTACTTC. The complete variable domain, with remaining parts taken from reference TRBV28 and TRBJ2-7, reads DVKVTQSSRYLVKRTGEKVFLECVQDMDHENMFWYRQDPGLGLRLIYFSYDVKMKEKGDIPEGYSVSREKKERFSLILESASTNQTSMYLCASTRGGSEQYFGPGTRLTVT.

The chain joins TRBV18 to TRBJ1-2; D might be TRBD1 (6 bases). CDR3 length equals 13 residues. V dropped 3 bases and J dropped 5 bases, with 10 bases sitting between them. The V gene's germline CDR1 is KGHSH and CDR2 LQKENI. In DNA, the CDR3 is TGTGCCAGCTCACCCGGGACAACGTATGGCTACACCTTC. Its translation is CASSPGTTYGYTF.

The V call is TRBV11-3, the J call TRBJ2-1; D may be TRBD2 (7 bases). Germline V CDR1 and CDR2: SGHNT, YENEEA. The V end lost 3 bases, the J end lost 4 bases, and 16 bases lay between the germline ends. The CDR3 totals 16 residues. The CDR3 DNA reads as TGTGCCAGCAGCTTCAGCTTAGGGGGGGCTTACAATGAGCAGTTCTTC. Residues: CASSFSLGGAYNEQFF.

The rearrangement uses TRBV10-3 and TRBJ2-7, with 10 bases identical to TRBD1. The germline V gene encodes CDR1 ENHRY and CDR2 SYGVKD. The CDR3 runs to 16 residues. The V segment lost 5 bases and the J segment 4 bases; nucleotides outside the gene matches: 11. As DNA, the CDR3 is TGTGCCATCAGTCCCGCGGGGACAGGGGAAGATTACGAGCAGTACTTC. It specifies CAISPAGTGEDYEQYF.

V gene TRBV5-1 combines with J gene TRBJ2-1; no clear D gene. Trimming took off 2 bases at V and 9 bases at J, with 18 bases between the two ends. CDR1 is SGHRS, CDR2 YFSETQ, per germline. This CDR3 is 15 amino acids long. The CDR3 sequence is CASSLGLVRSGEQFF. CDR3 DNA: TGCGCCAGCAGCTTAGGGCTAGTACGGTCAGGTGAGCAGTTCTTC.

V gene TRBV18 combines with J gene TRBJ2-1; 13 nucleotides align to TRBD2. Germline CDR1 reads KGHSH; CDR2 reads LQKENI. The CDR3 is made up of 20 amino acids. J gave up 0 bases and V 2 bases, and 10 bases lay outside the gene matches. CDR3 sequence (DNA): TGTGCCAGCTCACCAGGGACTAGCGGGACTCCTACGGGCTCCTACAATGAGCAGTTCTTC. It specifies CASSPGTSGTPTGSYNEQFF.

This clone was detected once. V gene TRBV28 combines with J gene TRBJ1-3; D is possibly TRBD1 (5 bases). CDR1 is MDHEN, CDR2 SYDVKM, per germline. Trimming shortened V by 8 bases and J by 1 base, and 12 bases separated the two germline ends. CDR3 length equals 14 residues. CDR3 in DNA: TGTGCCAGCGTCCCCGCAGGGTCTGGAAACACCATATATTTT. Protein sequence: CASVPAGSGNTIYF. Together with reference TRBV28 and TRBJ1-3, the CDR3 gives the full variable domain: DVKVTQSSRYLVKRTGEKVFLECVQDMDHENMFWYRQDPGLGLRLIYFSYDVKMKEKGDIPEGYSVSREKKERFSLILESASTNQTSMYLCASVPAGSGNTIYFGEGSWLTVV.

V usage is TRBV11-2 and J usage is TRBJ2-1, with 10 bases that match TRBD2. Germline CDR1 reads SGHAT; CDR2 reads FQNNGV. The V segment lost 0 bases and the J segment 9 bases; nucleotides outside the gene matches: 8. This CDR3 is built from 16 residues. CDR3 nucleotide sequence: TGTGCCAGCAGCTTAGATGTCCTAGCGGGGGACATTGAGCAGTTCTTC. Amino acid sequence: CASSLDVLAGDIEQFF.

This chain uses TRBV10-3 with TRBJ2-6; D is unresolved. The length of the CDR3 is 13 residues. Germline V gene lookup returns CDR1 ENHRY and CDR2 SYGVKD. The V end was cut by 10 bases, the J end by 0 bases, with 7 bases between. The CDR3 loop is CASTTSGANVLTF. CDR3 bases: TGTGCCAGTACGACCTCTGGGGCCAACGTCCTGACTTTC.

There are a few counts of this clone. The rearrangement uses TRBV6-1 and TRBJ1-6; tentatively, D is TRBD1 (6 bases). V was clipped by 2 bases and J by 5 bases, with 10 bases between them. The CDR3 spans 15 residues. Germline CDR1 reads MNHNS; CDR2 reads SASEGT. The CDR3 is CASSETAGDNSPLHF. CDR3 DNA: TGTGCCAGCAGTGAAACGGCAGGGGATAATTCACCCCTCCACTTT.

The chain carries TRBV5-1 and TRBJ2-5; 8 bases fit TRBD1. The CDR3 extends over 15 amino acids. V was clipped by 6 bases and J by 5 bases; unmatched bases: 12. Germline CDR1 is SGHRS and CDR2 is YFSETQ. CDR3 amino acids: CASTETGDRGETQYF. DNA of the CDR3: TGCGCCAGCACCGAGACAGGGGATAGAGGGGAGACCCAGTACTTC. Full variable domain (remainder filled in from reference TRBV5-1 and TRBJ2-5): KAGVTQTPRYLIKTRGQQVTLSCSPISGHRSVSWYQQTPGQGLQFLFEYFSETQRNKGNFPGRFSGRQFSNSRSEMNVSTLELGDSALYLCASTETGDRGETQYFGPGTRLLVL.

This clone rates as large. The CDR3 region has the DNA TGCAGCGTTGAATCCGATATCTCCTACGAGCAGTACTTC. Translation gives CSVESDISYEQYF. The chain carries TRBV29-1 and TRBJ2-7; D unresolved. The CDR3 covers 13 residues. The V gene lost 2 bases and the J gene lost 0 bases, with 8 bases spanning the gap. From germline, CDR1 is SQVTM and CDR2 ANQGSEA.

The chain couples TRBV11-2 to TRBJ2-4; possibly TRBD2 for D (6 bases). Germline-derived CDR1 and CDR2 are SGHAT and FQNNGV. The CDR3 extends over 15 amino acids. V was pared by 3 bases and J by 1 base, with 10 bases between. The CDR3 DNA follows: TGTGCCAGCAGCTTCGGGAGTTGGGCCAAAAACATTCAGTACTTC. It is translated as CASSFGSWAKNIQYF.

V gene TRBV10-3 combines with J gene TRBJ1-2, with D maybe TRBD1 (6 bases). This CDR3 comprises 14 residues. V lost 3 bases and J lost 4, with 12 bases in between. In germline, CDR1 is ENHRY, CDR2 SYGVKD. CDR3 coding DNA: TGTGCCATCAGTGACCGGACAGATGGCTATGGCTACACCTTC. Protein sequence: CAISDRTDGYGYTF.

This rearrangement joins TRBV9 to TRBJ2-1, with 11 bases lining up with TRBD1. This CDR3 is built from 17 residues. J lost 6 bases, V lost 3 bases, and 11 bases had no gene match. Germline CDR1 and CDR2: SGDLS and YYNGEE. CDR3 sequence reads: CASSATPTGTGGNEQFF. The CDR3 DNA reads TGTGCCAGCAGCGCGACCCCCACCGGGACAGGGGGCAATGAGCAGTTCTTC. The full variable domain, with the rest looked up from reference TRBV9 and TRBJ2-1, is DSGVTQTPKHLITATGQRVTLRCSPRSGDLSVYWYQQSLDQGLQFLIQYYNGEERAKGNILERFSAQQFPDLHSELNLSSLELGDSALYFCASSATPTGTGGNEQFFGPGTRLTVL.

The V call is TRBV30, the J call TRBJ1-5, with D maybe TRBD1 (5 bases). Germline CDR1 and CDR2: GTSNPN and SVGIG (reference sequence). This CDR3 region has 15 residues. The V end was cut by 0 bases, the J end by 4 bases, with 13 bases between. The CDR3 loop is CAWSVTGTPNQPQHF. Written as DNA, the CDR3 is TGTGCCTGGAGTGTAACAGGTACCCCAAATCAGCCCCAGCATTTT.

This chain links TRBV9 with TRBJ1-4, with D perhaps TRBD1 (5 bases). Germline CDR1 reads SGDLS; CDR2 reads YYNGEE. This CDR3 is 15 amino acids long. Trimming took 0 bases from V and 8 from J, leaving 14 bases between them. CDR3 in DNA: TGTGCCAGCAGCGTAGGTGACGGGGGAGGGGAAAAACTGTTTTTT. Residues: CASSVGDGGGEKLFF.

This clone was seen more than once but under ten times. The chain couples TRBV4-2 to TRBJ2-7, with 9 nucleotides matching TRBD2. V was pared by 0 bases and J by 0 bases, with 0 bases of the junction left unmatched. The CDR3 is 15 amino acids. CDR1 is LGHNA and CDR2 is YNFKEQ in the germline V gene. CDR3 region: CASSQDSGSSYEQYF. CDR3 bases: TGTGCCAGCAGCCAAGATAGCGGGAGCTCCTACGAGCAGTACTTC.

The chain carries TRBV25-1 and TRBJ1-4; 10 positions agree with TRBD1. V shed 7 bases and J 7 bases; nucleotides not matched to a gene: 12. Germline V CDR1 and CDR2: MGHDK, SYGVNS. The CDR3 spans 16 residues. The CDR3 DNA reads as TGTGCCAGCACATCCGGGACAGGGGTTCCCGGTGAAAAACTGTTTTTT. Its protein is CASTSGTGVPGEKLFF.

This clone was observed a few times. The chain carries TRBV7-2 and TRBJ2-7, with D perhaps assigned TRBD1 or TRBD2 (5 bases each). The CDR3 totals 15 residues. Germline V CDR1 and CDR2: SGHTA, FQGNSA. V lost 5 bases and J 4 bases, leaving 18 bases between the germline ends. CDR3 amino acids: CASSLVTGQAYEQYF. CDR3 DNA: TGTGCCAGCAGCCTGGTTACGGGGCAAGCGTACGAGCAGTACTTC.

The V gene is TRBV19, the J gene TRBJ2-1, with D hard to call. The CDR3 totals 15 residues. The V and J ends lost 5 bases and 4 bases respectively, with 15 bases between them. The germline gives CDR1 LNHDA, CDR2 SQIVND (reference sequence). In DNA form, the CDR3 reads TGTGCCAGTAGTTTCTCCCCCTCACTTTACAATGAGCAGTTCTTC. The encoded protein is CASSFSPSLYNEQFF.

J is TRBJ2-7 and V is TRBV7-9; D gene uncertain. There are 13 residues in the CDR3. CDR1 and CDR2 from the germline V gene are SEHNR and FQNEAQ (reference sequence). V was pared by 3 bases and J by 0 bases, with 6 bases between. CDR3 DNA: TGTGCCAGCAGCTTTGCTAACTCCTACGAGCAGTACTTC. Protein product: CASSFANSYEQYF.

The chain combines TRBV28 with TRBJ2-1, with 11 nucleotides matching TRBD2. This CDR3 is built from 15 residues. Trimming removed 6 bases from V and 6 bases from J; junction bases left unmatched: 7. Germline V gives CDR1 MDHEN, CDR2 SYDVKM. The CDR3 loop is CASSDPSGRLNEQFF. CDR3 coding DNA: TGTGCCAGCAGCGATCCTAGCGGGAGGCTCAATGAGCAGTTCTTC. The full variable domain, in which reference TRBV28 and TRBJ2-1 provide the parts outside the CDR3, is DVKVTQSSRYLVKRTGEKVFLECVQDMDHENMFWYRQDPGLGLRLIYFSYDVKMKEKGDIPEGYSVSREKKERFSLILESASTNQTSMYLCASSDPSGRLNEQFFGPGTRLTVL.